The 10 T cell receptor beta chains below come from one sample, sequenced in a study of T cell responses to AZD1222 COVID-19 vaccine. Sequenced by immunoSEQ multiplex PCR; TCRdb stores in-frame clones only, minus some. The sample has about 100,000 clones; around 90% are singletons. Sequenced material: peripheral blood, taken on day 0 of AZD1222 vaccination. These receptors originate from an adult in good health.

The V call is TRBV6-6, the J call TRBJ1-4, with D possibly being TRBD1 (5 bases). Germline values: CDR1 MNHNY, CDR2 SVGAGI (reference sequence). The CDR3 length is 14 residues. The V end lost 2 bases, the J end lost 8 bases, and 12 bases lay between the germline ends. CDR3 coding DNA: TGTGCCAGCAGTTACGGGCAGGGCGGCGAAAAACTGTTTTTT. Its translation: CASSYGQGGEKLFF.

CDR3 amino acids: CASSYSRGGDYGYTF. The CDR3 nucleotides read TGTGCCAGCAGTTACTCGAGAGGGGGGGACTATGGCTACACCTTC. The rearrangement links TRBV6-5 to TRBJ1-2; a possible D gene is TRBD1 (6 bases). Germline CDR1 and CDR2: MNHEY and SVGAGI. The ends were cut back, 0 bases at V and 3 bases at J, with 11 bases in the middle. This CDR3 contains 15 residues.

The V gene is TRBV5-1, the J gene TRBJ1-1; 7 nucleotides agree with TRBD1. Germline V gene sequence: CDR1 SGHRS, CDR2 YFSETQ. V gave up 3 bases and J gave up 7 bases; unmatched junction bases: 9. The CDR3 loop spans 14 amino acids. This CDR3 reads CASSYGQDPDEAFF. The CDR3 bases are TGCGCCAGCAGCTACGGACAGGATCCTGATGAAGCTTTCTTT.

V usage is TRBV5-4 and J usage is TRBJ1-2; the D gene is possibly TRBD1 (6 bases). Germline CDR1 SGHNT, CDR2 YYREEE (reference sequence). This CDR3 comprises 15 residues. Deletions cut 4 bases from V and 4 bases from J, with 17 bases between. CDR3 in DNA: TGTGCCAGCAGCCCGCCCCCGGGGGCGGGCTATGGCTACACCTTC. The encoded protein is CASSPPPGAGYGYTF. The full variable domain, completed using reference TRBV5-4 and TRBJ1-2, is ETGVTQSPTHLIKTRGQQVTLRCSSQSGHNTVSWYQQALGQGPQFIFQYYREEENGRGNFPPRFSGLQFPNYSSELNVNALELDDSALYLCASSPPPGAGYGYTFGSGTRLTVV.

This chain links TRBV11-2 with TRBJ2-7, with D possibly TRBD1 on 5 matching bases. The V end was cut by 3 bases, the J end by 1 base, with 13 bases between. The CDR3 is made up of 15 amino acids. Germline loops: CDR1 SGHAT, CDR2 FQNNGV. The CDR3 sequence: CASSLGPGPSYEQYF. The CDR3 nucleotides are TGTGCCAGCAGCTTGGGTCCAGGGCCTTCCTACGAGCAGTACTTC. Combining the CDR3 with reference TRBV11-2 and TRBJ2-7 gives the whole variable domain EAGVAQSPRYKIIEKRQSVAFWCNPISGHATLYWYQQILGQGPKLLIQFQNNGVVDDSQLPKDRFSAERLKGVDSTLKIQPAKLEDSAVYLCASSLGPGPSYEQYFGPGTRLTVT.

This clone turned up a few times. The genes are TRBV6-2 or TRBV6-3 and TRBJ2-7; 9 bases agree with TRBD2. The germline V gene encodes CDR1 MNHEY and CDR2 SVGEGT. V dropped 2 bases and J dropped 2; count of bases not matched to a gene: 4. This CDR3 is built from 15 residues. CDR3 nucleotides: TGTGCCAGCAGTTACAGTAGCGGGAGTACCTACGAGCAGTACTTC. Encoded protein: CASSYSSGSTYEQYF.

The chain uses TRBV25-1 and TRBJ2-7; D ambiguous. This CDR3 is 14 amino acids long. V was cut by 5 bases and J by 0 bases, with 11 bases left in between. Per germline, CDR1 MGHDK and CDR2 SYGVNS. The CDR3, as DNA: TGTGCCAGCAGTCCCCGGACGGACTCCTACGAGCAGTACTTC. This sequence encodes CASSPRTDSYEQYF.

The chain combines TRBV6-2 or TRBV6-3 with TRBJ2-2; a weak D match, TRBD2 (5 bases). Germline V lookup: CDR1 MNHEY, CDR2 SVGEGT. Trimming shortened V by 2 bases and J by 6 bases, and 10 bases separated the two germline ends. The CDR3 loop spans 14 amino acids. CDR3 amino acids: CASSYTLEAGELFF. For the CDR3, the DNA is TGTGCCAGCAGTTACACCTTGGAGGCCGGGGAGCTGTTTTTT.

This rearrangement joins TRBV2 to TRBJ1-4; 10 nucleotides agree with TRBD1. The CDR3 has 15 residues. Germline V lookup: CDR1 SNHLY, CDR2 FYNNEI. The V and J ends lost 2 bases and 7 bases, in that order; junction bases with no gene match: 4. The CDR3 sequence is CASSESRTGGEKLFF. CDR3 bases: TGTGCCAGCAGTGAATCCCGGACAGGGGGTGAAAAACTGTTTTTT.

This chain uses TRBV6-4 with TRBJ1-2; TRBD1 might be the D (5 bases). This CDR3 comprises 12 residues. Germline V lookup: CDR1 MRHNA, CDR2 SNTAGT. Trimming pared 4 bases from V and 4 bases from J, leaving 7 bases between. CDR3 coding DNA: TGTGCCAGCAGTGGGGGGGTCTATGGCTACACCTTC. This codes for CASSGGVYGYTF.